The present TCR beta chain was sequenced within a study of cytomegalovirus exposure and HLA in healthy donors. Findings and caveats of the study: Fewer N-insertions than the roughly 600-donor mean were reportedly shown by an Asian-associated ancestry cluster in a later analysis. A few of the chains that were CMV-associated were confirmed in vitro to be specific for CMV antigens. Altogether, about 160 TCR beta chains were recorded as cytomegalovirus-associated.

Per the germline V gene, CDR1 is SQVTM and CDR2 is ANQGSEA. The CDR3 is 15 residues long. For this clone: What it recognizes is unknown. The junction and the germline gene differ at one end; a read error may be behind it.

The PCR employed 60 Vbeta primers together with 13 Jbeta primers. The repertoire was sequenced with immunoSEQ multiplex PCR; TCRdb's copy has only in-frame clones and lacks some. The repertoire includes about 97,000 clones, around 79% of them detected once, and about 1.9% sits in the top ten. This sequence joins TRBV29-1 and TRBJ1-3, with TRBD1 matching 8 bases. This TCR derives from a woman aged 35 to 49 in good health and CMV-seronegative. The sample was PBMCs. CDR3 in amino acids: CSVERQGASGSTIYF. CDR3 nucleotides: TGCAGCGTTGAACGGCAGGGGGCCTCTGGAAGCACCATATATTTT.